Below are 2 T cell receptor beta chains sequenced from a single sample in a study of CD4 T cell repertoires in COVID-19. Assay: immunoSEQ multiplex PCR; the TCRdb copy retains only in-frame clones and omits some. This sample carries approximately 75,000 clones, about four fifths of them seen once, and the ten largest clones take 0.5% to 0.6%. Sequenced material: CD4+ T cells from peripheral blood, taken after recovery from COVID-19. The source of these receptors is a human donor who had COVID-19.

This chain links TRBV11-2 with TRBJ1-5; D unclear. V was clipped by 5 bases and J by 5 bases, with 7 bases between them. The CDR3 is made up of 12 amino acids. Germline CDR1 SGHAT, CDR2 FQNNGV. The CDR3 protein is CASSPGYQPQHF. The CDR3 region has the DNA TGTGCCAGCAGCCCCGGATATCAGCCCCAGCATTTT. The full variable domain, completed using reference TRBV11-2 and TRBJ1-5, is EAGVAQSPRYKIIEKRQSVAFWCNPISGHATLYWYQQILGQGPKLLIQFQNNGVVDDSQLPKDRFSAERLKGVDSTLKIQPAKLEDSAVYLCASSPGYQPQHFGDGTRLSIL.

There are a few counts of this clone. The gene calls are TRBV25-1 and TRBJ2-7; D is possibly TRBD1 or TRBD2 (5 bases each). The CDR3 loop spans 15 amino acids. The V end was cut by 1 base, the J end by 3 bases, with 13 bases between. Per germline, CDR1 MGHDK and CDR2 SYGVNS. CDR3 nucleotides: TGTGCCAGCAGTGAATCCGGGGAGAGGGGCTACGAGCAGTACTTC. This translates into CASSESGERGYEQYF.